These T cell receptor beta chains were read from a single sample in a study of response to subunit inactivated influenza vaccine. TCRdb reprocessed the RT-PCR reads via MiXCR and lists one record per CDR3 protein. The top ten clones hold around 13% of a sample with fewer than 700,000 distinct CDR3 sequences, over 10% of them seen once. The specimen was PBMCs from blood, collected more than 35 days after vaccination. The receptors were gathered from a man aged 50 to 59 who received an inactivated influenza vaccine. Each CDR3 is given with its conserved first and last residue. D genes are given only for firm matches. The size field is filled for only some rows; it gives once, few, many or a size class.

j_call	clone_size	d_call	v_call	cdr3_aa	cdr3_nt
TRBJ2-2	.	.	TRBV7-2	CASSLLSNGELFF	TGTGCCAGCAGCCTGTTATCAAACGGGGAGCTGTTTTTT
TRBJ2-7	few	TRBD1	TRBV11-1	CASSLKRGTGGEHSSYEQYF	TGTGCCAGCAGCTTAAAACGTGGGACAGGGGGCGAACATAGCTCCTACGAGCAGTACTTC
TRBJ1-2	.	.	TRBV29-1	CSVEPGQVNGYTF	TGCAGCGTTGAACCGGGACAAGTAAATGGCTACACCTTC
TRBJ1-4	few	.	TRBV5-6	CASSFSSGPNEKLFF	TGTGCCAGCAGCTTCTCTTCTGGGCCTAATGAAAAACTGTTTTTT
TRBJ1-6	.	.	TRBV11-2	CASSSDFGLGYNSPLHF	TGTGCCAGCAGCTCGGATTTTGGACTGGGATATAATTCACCCCTCCACTTT
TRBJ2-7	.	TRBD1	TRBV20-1	CSAKQGDHEQYF	TGCAGTGCTAAACAGGGGGACCACGAGCAGTACTTC
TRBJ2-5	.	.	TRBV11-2	CASSSLKRTDEGTQYF	TGTGCCAGCAGCTCCCTTAAACGGACGGACGAAGGGACCCAGTACTTC
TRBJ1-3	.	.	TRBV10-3	CAISLLSHRLISGNTIYF	TGTGCCATCAGTCTGCTAAGCCACCGTCTTATCTCTGGAAACACCATATATTTT
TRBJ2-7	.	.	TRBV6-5	CASSSLDGARVEGTYF	TGTGCCAGCAGTTCCTTGGACGGGGCTAGGGTAGAGGGGACGTACTTC
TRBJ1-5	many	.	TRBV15	CATSRENQPQHF	TGTGCCACCAGCAGAGAGAATCAGCCCCAGCATTTT
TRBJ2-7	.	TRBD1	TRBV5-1	CASRDLRQGAYEQYF	TGCGCCAGCAGAGATCTGCGACAGGGAGCCTACGAGCAGTACTTC
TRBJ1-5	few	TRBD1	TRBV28	CASRLGQAQPQHF	TGTGCCAGCCGGTTGGGACAGGCTCAGCCCCAGCATTTT
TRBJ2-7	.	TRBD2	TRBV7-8	CASSLGSGGLSYEQYF	TGTGCCAGCAGCTTAGGATCGGGAGGGCTCTCCTACGAGCAGTACTTC
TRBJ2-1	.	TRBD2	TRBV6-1	CASRPQLAGATYNEQFF	TGTGCCAGCAGACCCCAGCTAGCGGGAGCGACCTACAATGAGCAGTTCTTC
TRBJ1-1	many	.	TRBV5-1	CASSRQTGQLNTEAFF	TGCGCCAGCAGCCGACAAACCGGACAGCTGAACACTGAAGCTTTCTTT
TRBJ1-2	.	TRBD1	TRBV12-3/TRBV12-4	CASIRTGSFYGYTF	TGTGCCAGCATTCGGACAGGTTCCTTCTATGGCTACACCTTC
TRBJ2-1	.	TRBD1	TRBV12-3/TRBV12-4	CASSLHRDSLNNEQFF	TGTGCCAGCAGCCTCCACCGGGACAGCCTCAACAATGAGCAGTTCTTC
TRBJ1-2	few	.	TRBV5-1	CASSLPDTTYGYTF	TGCGCCAGCAGCTTGCCAGATACGACCTATGGCTACACCTTC
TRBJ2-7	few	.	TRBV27	CASSFRGGSEDEQYF	TGTGCCAGCAGTTTCAGGGGCGGGAGCGAAGACGAGCAGTACTTC
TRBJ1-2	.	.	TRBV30	CAWSVAGTCQF	TGTGCCTGGAGTGTAGCCGGGACATGCCAATTC
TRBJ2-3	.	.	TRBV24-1	CATSREFPDTQYF	TGTGCCACCAGTCGGGAATTCCCAGATACGCAGTATTTT
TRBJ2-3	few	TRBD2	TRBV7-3	CASSPNLGGPSFSDTQYF	TGTGCCAGCAGCCCTAATTTGGGAGGGCCTTCATTCTCAGATACGCAGTATTTT
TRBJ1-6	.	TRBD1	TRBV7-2	CASRLQGANSPLHF	TGTGCCAGCAGACTACAGGGGGCCAATTCACCCCTCCACTTT
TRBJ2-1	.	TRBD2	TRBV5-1	CASSSRRRSGGAGEQFF	TGCGCCAGCAGCTCGCGACGACGAAGCGGGGGGGCCGGTGAGCAGTTCTTC
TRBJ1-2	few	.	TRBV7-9	CASSPLGREIYGYTF	TGTGCCAGCAGCCCCCTCGGCAGGGAAATCTATGGCTACACCTTC
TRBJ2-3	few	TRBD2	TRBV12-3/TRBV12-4	CASVFLAGKPAPLGDTQYF	TGTGCCAGCGTCTTCCTAGCGGGAAAGCCCGCGCCCCTAGGAGATACGCAGTATTTT
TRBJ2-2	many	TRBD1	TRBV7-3	CASRRDRETGELFF	TGTGCCAGCAGACGGGACAGGGAGACCGGGGAGCTGTTTTTT
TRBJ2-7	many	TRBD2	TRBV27	CASSLSLTGGPFEQYF	TGTGCCAGCAGTTTATCATTGACGGGAGGGCCGTTCGAGCAGTACTTC
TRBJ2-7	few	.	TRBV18	CASSTTASYEQYF	TGTGCCAGCTCAACGACGGCCTCCTACGAGCAGTACTTC
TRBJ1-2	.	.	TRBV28	CASSLLRTRGYTF	TGTGCCAGCAGTTTATTACGGACCAGGGGTTACACCTTC
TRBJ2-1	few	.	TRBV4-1	CASSQGPTNHNEQFF	TGCGCCAGCAGCCAAGGACCCACCAACCACAATGAGCAGTTCTTC
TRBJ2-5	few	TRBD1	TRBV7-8	CASSLKVYRGRGETQYF	TGTGCCAGCAGCTTAAAGGTTTACAGGGGGCGCGGCGAGACCCAGTACTTC
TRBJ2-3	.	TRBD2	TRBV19	CASSNLAGDTQYF	TGTGCCAGTAGTAACCTAGCGGGAGATACGCAGTATTTT
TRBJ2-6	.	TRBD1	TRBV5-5	CASSLYVQGATGANVLTF	TGTGCCAGCAGCTTGTATGTCCAGGGGGCAACTGGGGCCAACGTCCTGACTTTC
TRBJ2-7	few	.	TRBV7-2	CASSLENGGYEQYF	TGTGCCAGCAGCTTAGAGAACGGGGGCTACGAGCAGTACTTC
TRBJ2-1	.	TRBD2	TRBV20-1	CSATPASGYNEQFF	TGCAGTGCTACACCTGCTAGCGGGTACAATGAGCAGTTCTTC
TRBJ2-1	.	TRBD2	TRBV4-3	CASSQYRSGSSYNEQFF	TGCGCCAGCAGCCAATATCGGAGCGGGAGCTCCTACAATGAGCAGTTCTTC
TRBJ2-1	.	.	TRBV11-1	CASSLTGRTNGGPYNEQFF	TGTGCCAGCAGCTTAACGGGGCGGACTAACGGGGGACCCTACAATGAGCAGTTCTTC
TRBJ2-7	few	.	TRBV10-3	CAISEAGGYEQYF	TGTGCCATCAGTGAGGCTGGGGGATACGAGCAGTACTTC
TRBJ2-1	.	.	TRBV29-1	CSVGHTYNEQFF	TGCAGCGTAGGACACACCTACAATGAGCAGTTCTTC
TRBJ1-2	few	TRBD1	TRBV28	CASRSDRNSNYGYTF	TGTGCCAGCAGATCGGACAGGAACAGTAACTATGGCTACACCTTC
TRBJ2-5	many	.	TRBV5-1	CASSAYRAHKETQYF	TGCGCCAGCAGCGCTTATAGGGCCCACAAAGAGACCCAGTACTTC
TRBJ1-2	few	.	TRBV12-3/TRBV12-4	CASSLDGGYYGYTF	TGTGCCAGCAGTTTAGACGGAGGATACTATGGCTACACCTTC
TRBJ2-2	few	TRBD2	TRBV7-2	CASSSPLSGGATGELFF	TGTGCCAGCAGCTCTCCACTTAGCGGGGGGGCCACCGGGGAGCTGTTTTTT
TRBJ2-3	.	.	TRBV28	CARWSTASTDTQYF	TGTGCCAGATGGTCGACGGCTAGCACAGATACGCAGTATTTT
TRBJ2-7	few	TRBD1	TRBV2	CASRRTGGPGEQYF	TGTGCCAGCAGGCGCACAGGGGGCCCGGGTGAGCAGTACTTC
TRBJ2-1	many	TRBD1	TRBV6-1	CASSAWGPQGAGNEQFF	TGTGCCAGCAGTGCCTGGGGCCCACAGGGGGCCGGGAATGAGCAGTTCTTC
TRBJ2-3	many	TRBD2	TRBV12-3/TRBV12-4	CASSPAGARTDTQYF	TGTGCCAGCAGTCCAGCGGGGGCCCGCACAGATACGCAGTATTTT
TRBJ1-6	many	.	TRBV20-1	CSARRDRAGGNSPLHF	TGCAGTGCTAGGCGGGATAGGGCGGGAGGTAATTCACCCCTCCACTTT
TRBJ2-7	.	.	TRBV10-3	CAISDRAWPEQYF	TGTGCCATCAGTGATAGGGCATGGCCCGAGCAGTACTTC